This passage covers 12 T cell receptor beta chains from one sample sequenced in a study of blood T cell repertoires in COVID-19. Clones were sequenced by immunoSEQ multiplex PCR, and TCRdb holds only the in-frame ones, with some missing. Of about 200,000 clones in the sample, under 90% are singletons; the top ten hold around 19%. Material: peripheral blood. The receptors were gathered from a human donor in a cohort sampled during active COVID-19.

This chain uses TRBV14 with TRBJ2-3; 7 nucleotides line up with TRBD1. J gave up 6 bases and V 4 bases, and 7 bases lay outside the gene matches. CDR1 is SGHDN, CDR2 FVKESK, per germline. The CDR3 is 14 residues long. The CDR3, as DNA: TGTGCCAGCAGCCCCAGAGGGGGCAGGGATACGCAGTATTTT. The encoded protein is CASSPRGGRDTQYF. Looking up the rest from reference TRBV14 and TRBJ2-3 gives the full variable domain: EAGVTQFPSHSVIEKGQTVTLRCDPISGHDNLYWYRRVMGKEIKFLLHFVKESKQDESGMPNNRFLAERTGGTYSTLKVQPAELEDSGVYFCASSPRGGRDTQYFGPGTRLTVL.

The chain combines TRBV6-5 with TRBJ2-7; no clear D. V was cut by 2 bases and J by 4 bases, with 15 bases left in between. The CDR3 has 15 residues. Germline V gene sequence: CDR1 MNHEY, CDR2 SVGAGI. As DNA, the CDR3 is TGTGCCAGCAGTTACGCTTACAATCCCGGGTACGAGCAGTACGTC. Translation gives CASSYAYNPGYEQYV.

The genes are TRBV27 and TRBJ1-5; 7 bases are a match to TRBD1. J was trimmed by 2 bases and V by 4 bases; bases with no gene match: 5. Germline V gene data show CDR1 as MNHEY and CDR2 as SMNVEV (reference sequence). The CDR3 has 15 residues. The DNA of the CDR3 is TGTGCCAGCAGTTCACAAGGACAGGGCAATCAGCCCCAGCATTTT. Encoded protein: CASSSQGQGNQPQHF.

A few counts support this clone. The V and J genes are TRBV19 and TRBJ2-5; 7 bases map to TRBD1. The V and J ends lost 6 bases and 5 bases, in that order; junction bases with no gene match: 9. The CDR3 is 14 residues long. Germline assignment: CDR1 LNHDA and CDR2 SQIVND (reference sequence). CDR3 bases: TGTGCCAGTAGCACTACAGGGGCCACGGAGACCCAGTACTTC. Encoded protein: CASSTTGATETQYF.

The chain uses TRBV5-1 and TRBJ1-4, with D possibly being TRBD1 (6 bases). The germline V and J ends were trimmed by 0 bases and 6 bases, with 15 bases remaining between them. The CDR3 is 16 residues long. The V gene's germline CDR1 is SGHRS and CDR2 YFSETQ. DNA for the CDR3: TGCGCCAGCAGCTTGGATCGGCAGGGGCCGGATGAAAAACTGTTTTTT. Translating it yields CASSLDRQGPDEKLFF.

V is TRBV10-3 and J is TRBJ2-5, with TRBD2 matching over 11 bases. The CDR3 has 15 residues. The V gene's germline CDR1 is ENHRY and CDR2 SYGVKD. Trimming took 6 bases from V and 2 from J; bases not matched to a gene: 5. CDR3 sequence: CAIRGTSGVQETQYF. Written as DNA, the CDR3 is TGTGCCATCAGGGGGACTAGCGGCGTACAAGAGACCCAGTACTTC.

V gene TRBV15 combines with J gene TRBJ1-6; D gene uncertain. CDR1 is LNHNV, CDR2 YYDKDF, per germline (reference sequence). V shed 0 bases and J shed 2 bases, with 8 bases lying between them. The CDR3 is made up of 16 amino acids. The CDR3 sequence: CATSRDATAYNSPLHF. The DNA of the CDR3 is TGTGCCACCAGCAGAGATGCAACAGCCTATAATTCACCCCTCCACTTT.

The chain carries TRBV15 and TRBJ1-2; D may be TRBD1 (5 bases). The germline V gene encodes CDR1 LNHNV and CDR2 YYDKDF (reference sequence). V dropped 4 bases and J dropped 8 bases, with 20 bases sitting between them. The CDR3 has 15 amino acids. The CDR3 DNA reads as TGTGCCACCAGCATACCCAGGGCCCGGGCAGGGGGCTACACCTTC. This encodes CATSIPRARAGGYTF.

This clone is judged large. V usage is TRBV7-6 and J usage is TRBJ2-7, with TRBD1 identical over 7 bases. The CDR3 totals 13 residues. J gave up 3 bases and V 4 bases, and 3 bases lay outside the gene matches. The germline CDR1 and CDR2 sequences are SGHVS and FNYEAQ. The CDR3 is CASSSGTDYEQYF. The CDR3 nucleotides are TGTGCCAGCAGCTCCGGGACAGACTACGAGCAGTACTTC.

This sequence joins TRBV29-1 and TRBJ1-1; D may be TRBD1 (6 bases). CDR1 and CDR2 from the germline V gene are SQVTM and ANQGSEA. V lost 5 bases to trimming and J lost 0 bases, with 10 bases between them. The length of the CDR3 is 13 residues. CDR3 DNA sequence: TGCAGCGTTACGGGACATCTGAACACTGAAGCTTTCTTT. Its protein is CSVTGHLNTEAFF. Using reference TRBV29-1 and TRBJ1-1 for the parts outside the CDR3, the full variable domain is SAVISQKPSRDICQRGTSLTIQCQVDSQVTMMFWYRQQPGQSLTLIATANQGSEATYESGFVIDKFPISRPNLTFSTLTVSNMSPEDSSIYLCSVTGHLNTEAFFGQGTRLTVV.

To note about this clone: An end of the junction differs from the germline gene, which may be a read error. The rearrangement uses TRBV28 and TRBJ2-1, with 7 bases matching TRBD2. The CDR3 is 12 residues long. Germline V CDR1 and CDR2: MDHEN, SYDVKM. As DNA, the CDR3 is TGTGCCAGCAGTGTTGGGCGGGAGTATCCGATCTTC. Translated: CASSVGREYPIF.

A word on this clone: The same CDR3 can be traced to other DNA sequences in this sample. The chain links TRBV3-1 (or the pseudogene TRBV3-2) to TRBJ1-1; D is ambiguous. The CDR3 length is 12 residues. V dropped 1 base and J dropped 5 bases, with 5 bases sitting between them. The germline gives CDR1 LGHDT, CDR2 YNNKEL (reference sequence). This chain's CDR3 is CASSQGGTEAFF. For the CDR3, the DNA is TGTGCCAGCAGCCAAGGAGGGACTGAAGCTTTCTTT.